The next 20 T cell receptor beta chains were all read from a single sample in a study of blood T cell repertoires in COVID-19. Assay used: immunoSEQ multiplex PCR; TCRdb lists only in-frame clones, some missing. The data hold 250,000 to 400,000 clones, with approximately 87% observed a single time. The sample consisted of peripheral blood. Receptors were obtained from a woman aged 25 to 39 with COVID-19, enrolled during active disease.

V gene TRBV4-1 combines with J gene TRBJ2-7, with TRBD2 identical over 11 bases. Looked up from germline, CDR1 is MGHRA and CDR2 is YSYEKL. The V gene end was trimmed by 2 bases and the J gene end by 6 bases; junction bases not matched to a gene: 12. The CDR3 runs 17 residues. The CDR3 nucleotides read TGCGCCAGCAGCCAAAACCCCTTAGCGGGAGGGCCAGCCGAGCAGTACTTC. Encoded protein: CASSQNPLAGGPAEQYF.

J is TRBJ2-5 and V is TRBV28; 7 bases are shared with TRBD2. Germline assignment: CDR1 MDHEN and CDR2 SYDVKM. The CDR3 consists of 15 residues. V was clipped by 3 bases and J by 4 bases; unmatched bases: 8. The CDR3 spells CASSFEAGEVETQYF. The DNA for the CDR3 is TGTGCCAGCAGTTTTGAGGCGGGAGAGGTAGAGACCCAGTACTTC. The full variable domain, with the rest looked up from reference TRBV28 and TRBJ2-5, is DVKVTQSSRYLVKRTGEKVFLECVQDMDHENMFWYRQDPGLGLRLIYFSYDVKMKEKGDIPEGYSVSREKKERFSLILESASTNQTSMYLCASSFEAGEVETQYFGPGTRLLVL.

This chain joins TRBV19 and TRBJ1-2; D gene ambiguous. This CDR3 has 16 amino acids. The V gene's germline CDR1 is LNHDA and CDR2 SQIVND (reference sequence). Trimming took 1 base from V and 4 from J, leaving 16 bases between them. This chain's CDR3 is CASSIGGWEGVYGYTF. The CDR3 DNA sequence: TGTGCCAGTAGTATAGGCGGGTGGGAGGGCGTCTATGGCTACACCTTC.

The genes are TRBV4-2 and TRBJ2-2; a possible D gene is TRBD2 (6 bases). Germline loops: CDR1 LGHNA, CDR2 YNFKEQ. This CDR3 is built from 18 residues. The V end was cut by 0 bases, the J end by 1 base, with 15 bases between. The CDR3 sequence is CASSQDSHTSLNTGELFF. The CDR3 nucleotides are TGTGCCAGCAGCCAAGATTCCCACACTAGCTTGAACACCGGGGAGCTGTTTTTT.

This chain joins TRBV15 and TRBJ2-1; the match to TRBD2 covers 10 bases. CDR1 is LNHNV, CDR2 YYDKDF, per germline (reference sequence). The CDR3 runs 13 residues. J lost 15 bases, V lost 3 bases, and 8 bases had no gene match. CDR3 protein: CATSSGLAEPPFF. DNA for the CDR3: TGTGCCACCAGCAGTGGACTAGCGGAACCCCCGTTCTTC.

The chain combines TRBV5-1 with TRBJ2-7; perhaps TRBD2 as D (7 bases). This CDR3 region has 13 residues. CDR1 and CDR2 (germline): SGHRS, YFSETQ. V shed 2 bases and J shed 5 bases, with 11 bases lying between them. The CDR3 bases are TGCGCCAGCAGCTTTGGCGGGGGCCACGAGCAGTACTTC. Translated, it gives CASSFGGGHEQYF.

The rearrangement links TRBV19 to TRBJ1-5; D unresolved. This CDR3 contains 15 residues. The V and J ends lost 4 bases and 1 base respectively, with 11 bases between them. The germline V gene has CDR1 LNHDA and CDR2 SQIVND (reference sequence). The CDR3 DNA is TGTGCCAGTAGTACAGCGCCTCTGAGCAATCAGCCCCAGCATTTT. This sequence encodes CASSTAPLSNQPQHF. Full variable domain (outside the CDR3, taken from reference TRBV19 and TRBJ1-5): DGGITQSPKYLFRKEGQNVTLSCEQNLNHDAMYWYRQDPGQGLRLIYYSQIVNDFQKGDIAEGYSVSREKKESFPLTVTSAQKNPTAFYLCASSTAPLSNQPQHFGDGTRLSIL.

V is TRBV9 and J is TRBJ1-2; possibly TRBD1 for D (6 bases). The CDR3 has 15 residues. The V end lost 4 bases, the J end lost 3 bases, and 16 bases lay between the germline ends. Germline V CDR1 and CDR2: SGDLS, YYNGEE. The CDR3 spells CASSSRNQGYYGYTF. The CDR3 region has the DNA TGTGCCAGCAGCTCCCGTAATCAGGGGTACTATGGCTACACCTTC.

This clone was detected a few times. The genes are TRBV2 and TRBJ2-1; 7 bases agree with TRBD2. The CDR3 covers 14 residues. CDR1 SNHLY and CDR2 FYNNEI come from the germline V gene. V gave up 6 bases and J gave up 5 bases; unmatched junction bases: 7. CDR3: CASRAGTKNNEQFF. CDR3 bases: TGTGCCAGCAGGGCCGGGACTAAAAACAATGAGCAGTTCTTC.

The J gene is TRBJ2-5, the V gene TRBV6-5; D may be TRBD2 (6 bases). The CDR3 spans 15 residues. V was trimmed by 4 bases and J by 5 bases, leaving 17 bases between them. Germline V lookup: CDR1 MNHEY, CDR2 SVGAGI. CDR3 nucleotide sequence: TGTGCCAGCAGTTCTCCGACAAGAAGCGGGGAGACCCAGTACTTC. Its translation is CASSSPTRSGETQYF.

This clone was observed a handful of times. In DNA form, the CDR3 reads TGTGCCAGCAGCTTAACAGGGTTTAATGGCTACACCTTC. Amino acids: CASSLTGFNGYTF. This chain connects TRBV5-8 to TRBJ1-2, with a possible D match to TRBD1 (6 bases). This CDR3 contains 13 residues. Germline V gene data show CDR1 as SGHTS and CDR2 as YDEGEE. Between the trimmed V and J ends, which lost 2 bases and 6 bases, there was a span of 11 bases.

This clone has a handful of counts. The V gene is TRBV15, the J gene TRBJ2-7; tentatively, D is TRBD1 (6 bases). Germline-derived CDR1 and CDR2 are LNHNV and YYDKDF (reference sequence). V gave up 0 bases and J gave up 2 bases, with 11 bases separating them. CDR3 length: 15 residues. The CDR3 sequence is CATSRERGQTYEQYF. The DNA of the CDR3 is TGTGCCACCAGCAGAGAGAGAGGACAGACCTACGAGCAGTACTTC.

This chain connects TRBV7-8 to TRBJ1-2; the match to TRBD1 covers 8 bases. CDR3 length: 15 amino acids. V shed 5 bases, J shed 4 bases, and the junction held 9 bases outside the gene matches. Germline V gives CDR1 SGHVS, CDR2 FQNEAQ. The CDR3 DNA reads as TGTGCCAGCAGCCCGAGACAGGGGACACCCTATGGCTACACCTTC. Translating gives CASSPRQGTPYGYTF.

This rearrangement joins TRBV5-8 to TRBJ1-1; weak D call: TRBD1 (6 bases). Per germline, CDR1 SGHTS and CDR2 YDEGEE. The length of the CDR3 is 14 residues. Trimming stripped 2 bases from V and 3 bases from J, with 11 bases between. The CDR3 loop reads CASSFRGAYTEAFF. CDR3 nucleotide sequence: TGTGCCAGCAGCTTTCGGGGGGCGTACACTGAAGCTTTCTTT.

This chain uses TRBV7-2 with TRBJ1-3; 7 bases line up with TRBD1. Trimming cost V 7 bases and J 4 bases; bases outside gene matches: 10. The germline V gene encodes CDR1 SGHTA and CDR2 FQGNSA. The CDR3 consists of 15 residues. The CDR3 DNA reads TGTGCCAGCAACTTCGACAGGGCAAGCGGAAACACCATATATTTT. Encoded protein: CASNFDRASGNTIYF.

This chain connects TRBV20-1 to TRBJ2-7, with a weak D call TRBD2 (6 bases). The CDR3 has 11 amino acids. CDR1 is DFQATT and CDR2 is SNEGSKA in the germline V gene (reference sequence). The CDR3 sequence: CSGGTSYEQYF. CDR3 sequence (DNA): TGCAGCGGCGGGACCTCCTACGAGCAGTACTTC.

The chain uses TRBV20-1 and TRBJ2-1; unclear D gene. The CDR3 is 11 residues long. V shed 6 bases and J shed 8 bases, with 11 bases lying between them. CDR1 and CDR2 from the germline V gene are DFQATT and SNEGSKA (reference sequence). Here the CDR3 DNA reads TGCAGTGCGTTAATCTTCGATGAGCAGTTCTTC. Its translation is CSALIFDEQFF.

V is TRBV24-1 and J is TRBJ1-2, with D unclear. Germline V gene data show CDR1 as KGHDR and CDR2 as SFDVKD. The CDR3 extends over 12 amino acids. The germline V and J ends were trimmed by 2 bases and 6 bases, with 6 bases remaining between them. CDR3 in DNA: TGTGCCACCAGTGATTCCGGGAATGGCTACACCTTC. Translated, it gives CATSDSGNGYTF.

The V and J genes are TRBV13 and TRBJ2-7, with 9 bases fitting TRBD1. The V and J ends lost 5 bases and 4 bases, in that order; junction bases with no gene match: 9. This CDR3 contains 15 residues. From germline, CDR1 is PRHDT and CDR2 FYEKMQ (reference sequence). The CDR3 protein is CASSPLGQGLYEQYF. CDR3 DNA: TGTGCCAGCAGCCCCCTCGGACAGGGGTTATACGAGCAGTACTTC.

The chain has TRBV3-1 (or the pseudogene TRBV3-2) and TRBJ1-4, with TRBD1 matching 8 bases. V was clipped by 2 bases and J by 0 bases; unmatched bases: 14. The CDR3 has 20 residues. CDR1 and CDR2 (germline): LGHDT, YNNKEL (reference sequence). Written as DNA, the CDR3 is TGTGCCAGCAGCCAAACAAGCCTCGGACAGGGTAGGGCAACTAATGAAAAACTGTTTTTT. Residues: CASSQTSLGQGRATNEKLFF.